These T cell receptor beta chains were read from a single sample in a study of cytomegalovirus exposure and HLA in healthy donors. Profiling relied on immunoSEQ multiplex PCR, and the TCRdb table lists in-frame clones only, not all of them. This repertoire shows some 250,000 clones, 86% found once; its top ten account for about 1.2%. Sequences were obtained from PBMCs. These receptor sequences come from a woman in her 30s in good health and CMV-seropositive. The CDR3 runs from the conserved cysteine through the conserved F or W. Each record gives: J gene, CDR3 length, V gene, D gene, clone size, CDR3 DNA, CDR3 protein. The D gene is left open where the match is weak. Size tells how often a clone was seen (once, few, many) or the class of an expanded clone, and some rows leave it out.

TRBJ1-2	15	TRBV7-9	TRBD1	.	TGTGCCAGCAGCTCGGGGACAGGGTGGCGCAATGGCTACACCTTC	CASSSGTGWRNGYTF
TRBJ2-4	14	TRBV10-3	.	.	TGTGCCATCAGTGACTCCGTAGCCAAAAACATTCAGTACTTC	CAISDSVAKNIQYF
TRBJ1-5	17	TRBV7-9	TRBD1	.	TGTGCCAGCAGCTTAGTAGGCCAGGGGGCAATTTCGGAGCCCCAGCATTTT	CASSLVGQGAISEPQHF
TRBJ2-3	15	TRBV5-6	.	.	TGTGCCAGCAGCCACCTCGGGAAGAACACAGATATGCAGTATTTT	CASSHLGKNTDMQYF
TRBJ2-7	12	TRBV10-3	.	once	TGTGCCAGCAGTGAAACGGGGTTCGAGCAGTACTTC	CASSETGFEQYF
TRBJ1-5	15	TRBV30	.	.	TGTGCCTGGAGTGCAGGGTGGGGTAGCAATCAGCCCCAGCATTTT	CAWSAGWGSNQPQHF
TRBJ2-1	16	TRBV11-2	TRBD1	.	TGTGCCAGCAGCGCCCTCCGGGACAGGAGCAACAATGAGCAGTTCTTC	CASSALRDRSNNEQFF
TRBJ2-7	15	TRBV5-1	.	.	TGCGCCAGCAGCTTCTCGGCTCCTAGCTCCTACGAGCAGTACTTC	CASSFSAPSSYEQYF
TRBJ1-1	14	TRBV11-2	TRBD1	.	TGTGCCAGCAGCTTCACAGGGGTATACACTGAAGCTTTCTTT	CASSFTGVYTEAFF
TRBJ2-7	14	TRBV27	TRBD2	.	TGTGCCAGCAGTTTTCTAGCGGGGACCTACGAGCAGTACTTC	CASSFLAGTYEQYF